This T cell receptor (beta chain) is drawn from a study of shared clonotypes between healthy human individuals. The wider study: Per donor, CD8 memory used one plate, CD8 naive used two, CD4 memory used three and CD4 naive used three.

Germline V gene lookup returns CDR1 SGHRS and CDR2 YFSETQ. This CDR3 spans 17 amino acids. V was trimmed by 4 bases and J by 4 bases, leaving 21 bases between them. The naive CD8 subset, CD45RO-negative cells positively selected for CCR7, excluded terminally differentiated effector memory CD45RA+ cells. For sorted subsets, 150 to 200 ng DNA per replicate equaled around 28,000 T cell genomes. Produced via immunoSEQ multiplex PCR; TCRdb's table is partial and in-frame only. The sample lists around 1,900,000 clones; approximately 92% were seen once. General study findings and limits: Non-shared clonotypes displayed generation probabilities falling below those of clonotypes present in all four donors.

As for this clone: Its antigen is not identified.

Sequenced: naive CD8+ T cells from PBMCs. V usage is TRBV5-1 and J usage is TRBJ1-3, with D hard to call. The TCR originated in a man aged 18 to 30 in good health. Some clones in this sample may be carry-over from other donors' samples. In DNA form, the CDR3 reads TGCGCCAGCAGCAGTCGCACGTCAGAGGGAGCCGGAAACACCATATATTTT. Translation gives CASSSRTSEGAGNTIYF.